These 25 T cell receptor beta chains came from one sample sequenced in a study of T-cell reconstitution after alpha-beta-depleted transplantation in children. The authors prepared the TCRbeta library with unique molecular identifiers. Each CDR3 protein is one row after TCRdb ran MiXCR on the PCR reads. This table holds 580,000 or so distinct CDR3 sequences, under 30% found once. Here the sequenced sample was PBMCs, mostly from graft donor cells, taken 360 days after TCRalphabeta/CD19-depleted stem cell transplant. Receptors originate from a boy younger than two who had a stem cell transplant for acute myeloid leukemia, so the T cells may come from the graft donor.

This clonotype was recorded a few times. V gene TRBV11-2 combines with J gene TRBJ1-4; the D is unclear. Between the trimmed V and J ends, which lost 0 bases and 5 bases, there was a span of 10 bases. The CDR3 runs 15 residues. CDR1 is SGHAT and CDR2 is FQNNGV in the germline V gene. CDR3 region: CASSLERRSNEKLFF. CDR3 sequence (DNA): TGTGCCAGCAGCTTAGAGCGACGGTCCAATGAAAAACTGTTTTTT.

This clonotype was recorded at least ten times. The V call is TRBV29-1, the J call TRBJ1-1; the D is unclear. The ends were cut back, 1 base at V and 0 bases at J, with 0 bases in the middle. The CDR3 sequence is 11 residues long. Per the germline V gene, CDR1 is SQVTM and CDR2 is ANQGSEA. DNA for the CDR3: TGCAGCGTTGAAGTGAACACTGAAGCTTTCTTT. It codes for CSVEVNTEAFF.

The CDR3 loop is CASSGSRETQYF. The DNA for the CDR3 is TGTGCCAGCAGTGGAAGTCGGGAGACCCAGTACTTC. The chain carries TRBV12-3 or TRBV12-4 and TRBJ2-5; D remains ambiguous. The CDR3 totals 12 residues. V was cut by 5 bases and J by 5 bases, with 9 bases left in between.

V and J are TRBV18 and TRBJ2-7, with 7 bases matching TRBD1. After removal of 5 bases from V and 2 bases from J, the junction contained 6 bases not matched to a gene. CDR3 length: 14 residues. In germline, CDR1 is KGHSH, CDR2 LQKENI. CDR3 amino acids: CASSGQDGPYEQYF. CDR3 sequence (DNA): TGTGCCAGCTCAGGACAGGATGGGCCCTACGAGCAGTACTTC.

This clonotype was observed a handful of times. The rearrangement links TRBV20-1 to TRBJ1-2; D is ambiguous. CDR1 is DFQATT and CDR2 is SNEGSKA in the germline V gene (reference sequence). Trimming left V 5 bases short and J 5 bases short, with 15 bases between. The CDR3 covers 13 residues. CDR3 DNA: TGCAGTGCTTCCCCTGGGCGGGTTTATGGCTACACCTTC. Its translation: CSASPGRVYGYTF.

The chain uses TRBV7-2 and TRBJ2-7; TRBD2 matches 8 bases. The CDR3 consists of 16 residues. Germline-derived CDR1 and CDR2 are SGHTA and FQGNSA. After removal of 5 bases from V and 1 base from J, the junction contained 10 bases not matched to a gene. The CDR3 DNA follows: TGTGCCAGCAGCCGAAACGGACTAGCTAGTTCCTACGAGCAGTACTTC. It encodes CASSRNGLASSYEQYF.

The chain recombines TRBV29-1 with TRBJ2-3; TRBD2 aligns across 9 bases. Trimming cost V 4 bases and J 3 bases; bases outside gene matches: 5. Germline V gene sequence: CDR1 SQVTM, CDR2 ANQGSEA. The CDR3 spans 14 residues. The CDR3 region is CSVGRLAATDTQYF. DNA of the CDR3: TGCAGCGTTGGGAGACTAGCGGCGACAGATACGCAGTATTTT.

The chain recombines TRBV25-1 with TRBJ2-1, with 8 bases fitting TRBD1. CDR1 and CDR2 from the germline V gene are MGHDK and SYGVNS. CDR3 length equals 14 residues. J gave up 8 bases and V 5 bases, and 8 bases lay outside the gene matches. Here the CDR3 DNA reads TGTGCCAGCAGTAGAAGGACAGGGCGCGATGAGCAGTTCTTC. As protein: CASSRRTGRDEQFF.

There are a few counts of this clonotype. The chain couples TRBV19 to TRBJ2-2; D is unresolved. The CDR3 is made up of 15 amino acids. Looked up from germline, CDR1 is LNHDA and CDR2 is SQIVND (reference sequence). V was trimmed by 10 bases and J by 0 bases, leaving 15 bases between them. The CDR3 spells CATGPGFSNTGELFF. The CDR3 nucleotides are TGTGCCACCGGCCCAGGATTCTCGAACACCGGGGAGCTGTTTTTT.

The V and J genes are TRBV20-1 and TRBJ2-4, with a possible D match to TRBD2 (6 bases). The CDR3 has 15 residues. The V end lost 5 bases, the J end lost 6 bases, and 20 bases lay between the germline ends. Germline V gene data show CDR1 as DFQATT and CDR2 as SNEGSKA (reference sequence). CDR3 sequence: CSALPWDSPRNIQYF. The CDR3 bases are TGCAGTGCTTTACCCTGGGACTCCCCAAGAAACATTCAGTACTTC.

This chain connects TRBV12-3 or TRBV12-4 to TRBJ2-5; tentatively, D is TRBD1 (6 bases). This CDR3 spans 13 amino acids. The V end lost 7 bases, the J end lost 1 base, and 10 bases lay between the germline ends. In DNA form, the CDR3 reads TGTGCCAGCACGCGCAGGGGCCAAGAGACCCAGTACTTC. Protein sequence: CASTRRGQETQYF.

This clonotype has just a few counts. The V and J genes are TRBV29-1 and TRBJ2-5; D is unclear. Germline V gene sequence: CDR1 SQVTM, CDR2 ANQGSEA. The V end was cut by 3 bases, the J end by 2 bases, with 4 bases between. The CDR3 consists of 11 residues. The CDR3 DNA is TGCAGCGTTGACGTTCAAGAGACCCAGTACTTC. Protein sequence: CSVDVQETQYF.

This sequence joins TRBV7-9 and TRBJ2-5, with unresolved D. Germline CDR1 SEHNR, CDR2 FQNEAQ (reference sequence). The V and J ends lost 1 base and 4 bases respectively, with 13 bases between them. The length of the CDR3 is 15 residues. The CDR3 is CASSLVARQPETQYF. The CDR3, as DNA: TGTGCCAGCAGCTTAGTTGCCCGGCAGCCAGAGACCCAGTACTTC.

This clonotype has just a few counts. The chain uses TRBV4-1 and TRBJ2-2; D possibly corresponds to TRBD1 (5 bases). Deletions cut 1 base from V and 6 bases from J, with 18 bases between. CDR3 length: 17 amino acids. Germline V lookup: CDR1 MGHRA, CDR2 YSYEKL. The CDR3 is CASSQVLWVWGAGELFF. The CDR3 region has the DNA TGCGCCAGCAGCCAAGTATTATGGGTCTGGGGCGCCGGGGAGCTGTTTTTT.

This clonotype was recorded many times. This chain uses TRBV3-1 with TRBJ1-3; unclear D gene. The V end lost 1 base, the J end lost 3 bases, and 7 bases lay between the germline ends. Germline CDR1 reads LGHDT; CDR2 reads YNNKEL (reference sequence). The CDR3 sequence is 14 residues long. The CDR3 DNA follows: TGTGCCAGCAGCCAAGCGGTACTTGGAAACACCATATATTTT. Translation: CASSQAVLGNTIYF.

V gene TRBV5-1 combines with J gene TRBJ1-1; D remains unclear. Germline V gene data show CDR1 as SGHRS and CDR2 as YFSETQ. The V and J ends lost 0 bases and 5 bases respectively, with 14 bases between them. The CDR3 contains 15 residues. Here the CDR3 reads CASSLATRLSTEAFF. Written as DNA, the CDR3 is TGCGCCAGCAGCTTGGCTACACGTTTGTCTACTGAAGCTTTCTTT.

This clonotype appeared a few times. J is TRBJ1-2 and V is TRBV10-3, with unresolved D. The CDR3 consists of 16 residues. CDR1 and CDR2 (germline): ENHRY, SYGVKD. V was trimmed by 1 base and J by 2 bases, leaving 14 bases between them. CDR3 sequence reads: CAISEYGRPLNYGYTF. CDR3 DNA sequence: TGTGCCATCAGTGAGTACGGCAGGCCACTAAACTATGGCTACACCTTC.

In DNA, the CDR3 is TGCAGTGCTAGAGATGGGGGACAGGGGGCCCAGCGGGGGCAGTTCTTC. It codes for CSARDGGQGAQRGQFF. The J gene is TRBJ2-1, the V gene TRBV20-1; 12 bases map to TRBD1. Unmatched junction bases numbered 12, after V lost 0 bases and J lost 12 bases. CDR1 and CDR2 (germline): DFQATT, SNEGSKA (reference sequence). CDR3 length: 16 residues.

This clonotype was counted a few times. The rearrangement links TRBV15 to TRBJ1-1; 9 bases fit TRBD1. Germline lookup yields CDR1 LNHNV and CDR2 YYDKDF (reference sequence). This CDR3 has 15 amino acids. Trimming cost V 8 bases and J 0 bases; bases outside gene matches: 7. CDR3 in DNA: TGTGCCACCTCCGGGACAGGGAACATGAACACTGAAGCTTTCTTT. Amino acids: CATSGTGNMNTEAFF.

This clonotype has a handful of counts. The chain uses TRBV7-2 and TRBJ1-5; weak D call: TRBD1 (5 bases). The CDR3 is 15 residues long. V lost 0 bases to trimming and J lost 3 bases, with 9 bases between them. Germline V gene data show CDR1 as SGHTA and CDR2 as FQGNSA. CDR3 residues: CASSLAAGFNQPQHF. CDR3 DNA: TGTGCCAGCAGCTTAGCCGCAGGGTTCAATCAGCCCCAGCATTTT.

CDR3 nucleotides: TGTGCCAGCAGTGATCCCGGGAGGAACACTGAAGCTTTCTTT. This translates into CASSDPGRNTEAFF. This chain links TRBV25-1 with TRBJ1-1; D gene ambiguous. The germline CDR1 and CDR2 sequences are MGHDK and SYGVNS. V lost 3 bases, J lost 1 base, and 9 bases lay in between. The CDR3 has 14 amino acids.

This clonotype showed up just once. The chain uses TRBV28 and TRBJ2-4, with D perhaps matching TRBD1 (7 bases). Trimming removed 2 bases at V and 6 bases at J, with 11 bases between. The germline V gene encodes CDR1 MDHEN and CDR2 SYDVKM. The CDR3 is 14 amino acids. CDR3 coding DNA: TGTGCCAGCAGTTTAGGTCAGGGGGGAAACATTCAGTACTTC. Residues: CASSLGQGGNIQYF.

The rearrangement links TRBV20-1 to TRBJ2-7; D could derive from TRBD1 or TRBD2 (5 bases each). Germline-derived CDR1 and CDR2 are DFQATT and SNEGSKA (reference sequence). The CDR3 is 14 residues long. The CDR3 nucleotides read TGCAGTGCTGGAGATCGGGACCGTCCCTACGAGCAGTACGTC. Translating it yields CSAGDRDRPYEQYV.

This clonotype appeared a few times. CDR3 residues: CAISALPSLGGGPTDTQYF. The CDR3 DNA is TGTGCCATCAGTGCTCTACCCTCTCTTGGCGGGGGACCCACAGATACGCAGTATTTT. The rearrangement links TRBV10-3 to TRBJ2-3; the match to TRBD2 covers 7 bases. The CDR3 is 19 amino acids. The ends lost 4 bases at V and 2 bases at J; junction bases unmatched: 18. In germline, CDR1 is ENHRY, CDR2 SYGVKD.

Here the CDR3 reads CATSEGSRTDTQYF. The CDR3 coding sequence is TGTGCCACCAGTGAAGGCTCTCGCACAGATACGCAGTATTTT. The rearrangement links TRBV24-1 to TRBJ2-3; unclear D gene. Per the germline V gene, CDR1 is KGHDR and CDR2 is SFDVKD. Trimming left V 4 bases short and J 1 base short, with 8 bases between. CDR3 length: 14 residues.